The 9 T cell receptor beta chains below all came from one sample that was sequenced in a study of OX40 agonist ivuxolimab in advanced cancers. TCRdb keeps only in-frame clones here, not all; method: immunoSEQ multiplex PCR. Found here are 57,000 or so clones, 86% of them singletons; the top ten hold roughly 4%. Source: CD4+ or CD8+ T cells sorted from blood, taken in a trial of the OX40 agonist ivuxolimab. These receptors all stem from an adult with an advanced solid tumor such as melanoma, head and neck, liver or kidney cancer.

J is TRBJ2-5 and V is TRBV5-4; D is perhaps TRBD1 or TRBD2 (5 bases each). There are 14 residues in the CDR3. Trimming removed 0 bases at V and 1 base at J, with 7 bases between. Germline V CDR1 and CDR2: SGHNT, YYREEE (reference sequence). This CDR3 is CASSLAGTQETQYF. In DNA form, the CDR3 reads TGTGCCAGCAGCTTGGCCGGGACCCAAGAGACCCAGTACTTC.

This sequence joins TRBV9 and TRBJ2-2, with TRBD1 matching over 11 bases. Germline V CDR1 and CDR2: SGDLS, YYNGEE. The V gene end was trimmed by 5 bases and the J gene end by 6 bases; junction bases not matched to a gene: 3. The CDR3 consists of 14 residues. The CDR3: CASSGTGGSGELFF. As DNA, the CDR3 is TGTGCCAGCAGTGGGACAGGGGGGTCCGGGGAGCTGTTTTTT.

CDR3 DNA: TGCGCCAGCAGCTTGGGCGGGGGCGGACAGCCCCAGCATTTT. Translating it yields CASSLGGGGQPQHF. The chain is built from TRBV5-1 and TRBJ1-5; D may be TRBD1 (6 bases). From germline, CDR1 is SGHRS and CDR2 YFSETQ. The CDR3 runs to 14 residues. Trimming took off 0 bases at V and 7 bases at J, with 11 bases between the two ends. Supplemented by reference TRBV5-1 and TRBJ1-5, the full variable domain reads KAGVTQTPRYLIKTRGQQVTLSCSPISGHRSVSWYQQTPGQGLQFLFEYFSETQRNKGNFPGRFSGRQFSNSRSEMNVSTLELGDSALYLCASSLGGGGQPQHFGDGTRLSIL.

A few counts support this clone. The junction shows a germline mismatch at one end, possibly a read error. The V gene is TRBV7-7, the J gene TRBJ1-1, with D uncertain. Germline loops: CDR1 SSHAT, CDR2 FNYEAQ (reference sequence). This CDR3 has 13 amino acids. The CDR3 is CASSLRVYTEAFF. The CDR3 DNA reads TGTGCTAGCAGTCTACGTGTATACACTGAAGCTTTCTTT.

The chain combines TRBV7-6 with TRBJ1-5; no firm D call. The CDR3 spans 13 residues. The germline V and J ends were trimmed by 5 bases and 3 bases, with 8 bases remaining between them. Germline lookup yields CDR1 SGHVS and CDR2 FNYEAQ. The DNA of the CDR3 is TGTGCCAGCAGCGCGGACTTCAATCAGCCCCAGCATTTT. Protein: CASSADFNQPQHF.

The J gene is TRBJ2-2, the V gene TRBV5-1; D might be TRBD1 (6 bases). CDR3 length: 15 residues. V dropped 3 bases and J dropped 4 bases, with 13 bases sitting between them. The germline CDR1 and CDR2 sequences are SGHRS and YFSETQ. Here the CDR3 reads CASSSEQGSTGELFF. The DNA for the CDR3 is TGCGCCAGCAGCTCAGAACAGGGTAGCACCGGGGAGCTGTTTTTT. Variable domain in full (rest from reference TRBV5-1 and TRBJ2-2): KAGVTQTPRYLIKTRGQQVTLSCSPISGHRSVSWYQQTPGQGLQFLFEYFSETQRNKGNFPGRFSGRQFSNSRSEMNVSTLELGDSALYLCASSSEQGSTGELFFGEGSRLTVL.

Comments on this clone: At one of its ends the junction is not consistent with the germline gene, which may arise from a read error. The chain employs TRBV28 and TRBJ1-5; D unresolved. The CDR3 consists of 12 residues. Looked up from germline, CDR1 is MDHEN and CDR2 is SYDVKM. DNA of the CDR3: TGCGCCAGCATCACTGGAGTAGGACTGCAGCATTTT. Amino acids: CASITGVGLQHF.

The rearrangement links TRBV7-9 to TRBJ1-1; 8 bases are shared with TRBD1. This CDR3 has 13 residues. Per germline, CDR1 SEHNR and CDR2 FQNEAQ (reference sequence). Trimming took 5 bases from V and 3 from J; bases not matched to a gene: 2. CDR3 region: CASSATGDTEAFF. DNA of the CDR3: TGTGCCAGCAGCGCGACAGGGGACACTGAAGCTTTCTTT. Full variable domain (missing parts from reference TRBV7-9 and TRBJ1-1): DTGVSQNPRHKITKRGQNVTFRCDPISEHNRLYWYRQTLGQGPEFLTYFQNEAQLEKSRLLSDRFSAERPKGSFSTLEIQRTEQGDSAMYLCASSATGDTEAFFGQGTRLTVV.

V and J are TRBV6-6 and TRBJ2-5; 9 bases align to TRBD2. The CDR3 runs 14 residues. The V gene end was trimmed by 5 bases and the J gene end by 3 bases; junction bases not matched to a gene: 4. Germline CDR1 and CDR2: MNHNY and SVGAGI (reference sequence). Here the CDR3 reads CASSRLAAKETQYF. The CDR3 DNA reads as TGTGCCAGCAGTCGACTAGCGGCGAAAGAGACCCAGTACTTC.